The next 25 T cell receptor beta chains were all read from a single sample in a study of T cells after yellow fever vaccination. TCRdb independently ran MiXCR on the 5' RACE reads; one entry per CDR3 protein. The sample has 500,000 to 700,000 distinct CDR3 sequences, roughly 19% seen once. The sample here was PBMCs, taken 15 days after the yellow fever booster vaccination. The source of these receptors is a man younger than 40 who received the YFV17D yellow fever vaccine.

This rearrangement joins TRBV30 to TRBJ2-4; TRBD2 aligns across 7 bases. The CDR3 covers 14 residues. Germline V gene sequence: CDR1 GTSNPN, CDR2 SVGIG (reference sequence). V shed 4 bases, J shed 0 bases, and the junction held 3 bases outside the gene matches. CDR3 in amino acids: CAWTSGLAKNIQYF. CDR3 DNA sequence: TGTGCCTGGACTAGCGGCTTAGCCAAAAACATTCAGTACTTC.

The chain recombines TRBV20-1 with TRBJ2-2; no clear D. The V end lost 5 bases, the J end lost 5 bases, and 18 bases lay between the germline ends. The germline V gene has CDR1 DFQATT and CDR2 SNEGSKA (reference sequence). There are 15 residues in the CDR3. The CDR3 loop is CSARKLGMGTGELFF. In DNA form, the CDR3 reads TGCAGTGCTCGAAAGCTAGGAATGGGGACCGGGGAGCTGTTTTTT.

This clonotype came up a few times. The chain links TRBV5-6 to TRBJ2-5; TRBD2 matches at 7 bases. This CDR3 has 15 residues. Trimming removed 1 base from V and 1 base from J; junction bases left unmatched: 4. CDR1 is SGHDT and CDR2 is YYEEEE in the germline V gene. The CDR3 loop reads CASSLTSGGQETQYF. Written as DNA, the CDR3 is TGTGCCAGCAGCTTGACCTCGGGAGGCCAAGAGACCCAGTACTTC.

This clonotype was seen only a few times. The chain employs TRBV25-1 and TRBJ1-5, with D hard to call. Deletions cut 3 bases from V and 3 bases from J, with 9 bases between. The length of the CDR3 is 14 residues. Looked up from germline, CDR1 is MGHDK and CDR2 is SYGVNS. This chain's CDR3 is CASSDNSLNQPQHF. DNA of the CDR3: TGTGCCAGCAGTGATAACAGTCTCAATCAGCCCCAGCATTTT.

The J gene is TRBJ2-3, the V gene TRBV7-2; D is unresolved. Between the trimmed V and J ends, which lost 1 base and 12 bases, there was a span of 17 bases. The germline V gene has CDR1 SGHTA and CDR2 FQGNSA. CDR3 size: 14 residues. The CDR3 here is CASSLGTAVSAQYF. The CDR3 nucleotides read TGTGCCAGCAGCTTAGGAACAGCCGTCTCTGCACAGTATTTT.

This chain connects TRBV5-1 to TRBJ1-2; 7 nucleotides align to TRBD1. Germline V gives CDR1 SGHRS, CDR2 YFSETQ. The CDR3 loop spans 13 amino acids. The V gene end was trimmed by 4 bases and the J gene end by 5 bases; junction bases not matched to a gene: 5. CDR3 loop: CASSSQTGYGYTF. CDR3 nucleotide sequence: TGCGCCAGCAGCAGCCAGACAGGGTATGGCTACACCTTC.

The chain carries TRBV29-1 and TRBJ1-1, with D perhaps matching TRBD1 (6 bases). The CDR3 sequence is 12 residues long. Germline V CDR1 and CDR2: SQVTM, ANQGSEA. Trimming cost V 4 bases and J 3 bases, with 9 bases left between them. CDR3 amino acids: CSVGDTYTEAFF. CDR3 nucleotides: TGCAGCGTTGGGGACACCTACACTGAAGCTTTCTTT.

This clonotype was seen a handful of times. This chain links TRBV5-1 with TRBJ1-3, with D unresolved. The V gene lost 0 bases and the J gene lost 0 bases, with 7 bases spanning the gap. There are 15 residues in the CDR3. CDR1 is SGHRS and CDR2 is YFSETQ in the germline V gene. The CDR3 DNA is TGCGCCAGCAGCTTGGATACGCTCTCTGGAAACACCATATATTTT. Translating gives CASSLDTLSGNTIYF.

This clonotype was seen many times. V and J are TRBV5-1 and TRBJ2-2; 10 bases fit TRBD1. The germline CDR1 and CDR2 sequences are SGHRS and YFSETQ. Trimming removed 0 bases from V and 6 bases from J; junction bases left unmatched: 2. CDR3 length equals 15 residues. The CDR3 here is CASSLAGQGAGELFF. The CDR3 coding sequence is TGCGCCAGCAGCTTGGCAGGACAGGGGGCCGGGGAGCTGTTTTTT.

The genes are TRBV11-1 and TRBJ2-6; TRBD2 matches at 10 bases. The CDR3 contains 21 residues. V was pared by 6 bases and J by 1 base, with 18 bases of the junction left unmatched. Germline-derived CDR1 and CDR2 are SGHAT and FQDESV (reference sequence). CDR3 sequence reads: CASRGRASGSGVLSGANVLTF. The CDR3, as DNA: TGTGCCAGCAGAGGCAGGGCTAGCGGGAGTGGAGTTCTGTCTGGGGCCAACGTCCTGACTTTC.

The rearrangement joins TRBV2 to TRBJ2-4; D ambiguous. Germline V lookup: CDR1 SNHLY, CDR2 FYNNEI. The CDR3 has 15 residues. With 6 bases removed from V and 0 bases from J, the gap between germline ends came to 12 bases. CDR3 nucleotides: TGTGCCAGCAGCGAAAGAGCACTAGCCAAAAACATTCAGTACTTC. Protein sequence: CASSERALAKNIQYF. Full variable domain (missing parts from reference TRBV2 and TRBJ2-4): EPEVTQTPSHQVTQMGQEVILRCVPISNHLYFYWYRQILGQKVEFLVSFYNNEISEKSEIFDDQFSVERPDGSNFTLKIRSTKLEDSAMYFCASSERALAKNIQYFGAGTRLSVL.

This clonotype was detected only a few times. The chain is built from TRBV29-1 and TRBJ2-7; D is ambiguous. This CDR3 has 13 amino acids. V lost 5 bases and J lost 2, with 13 bases in between. From germline, CDR1 is SQVTM and CDR2 ANQGSEA. CDR3 residues: CSVRAGVTYEQYF. The CDR3 nucleotides read TGCAGCGTTCGGGCAGGCGTTACCTACGAGCAGTACTTC.

J is TRBJ2-7 and V is TRBV20-1; TRBD2 matches 7 bases. Germline loops: CDR1 DFQATT, CDR2 SNEGSKA (reference sequence). The V segment lost 3 bases and the J segment 9 bases; nucleotides outside the gene matches: 11. CDR3 length: 13 residues. DNA for the CDR3: TGCAGTGCTAGGGCTAGCGGTTCGGGGTTGCAGTACTTC. As protein: CSARASGSGLQYF.

A few counts support this clonotype. This rearrangement joins TRBV2 to TRBJ1-1; D is undetermined. The germline V gene has CDR1 SNHLY and CDR2 FYNNEI. V lost 7 bases to trimming and J lost 1 base, with 16 bases between them. The CDR3 has 15 residues. This CDR3 reads CASNFGLAANTEAFF. The CDR3 coding sequence is TGTGCCAGCAATTTTGGGCTCGCAGCGAACACTGAAGCTTTCTTT.

This rearrangement joins TRBV7-9 to TRBJ2-3; D is unclear. V was trimmed by 0 bases and J by 6 bases, leaving 10 bases between them. This CDR3 is built from 14 residues. In germline, CDR1 is SEHNR, CDR2 FQNEAQ (reference sequence). CDR3 amino acids: CASSLASRIDTQYF. The CDR3 DNA sequence: TGTGCCAGCAGCTTAGCAAGTAGAATTGATACGCAGTATTTT.

This clonotype showed up just a few times. The chain has TRBV7-9 and TRBJ2-7; D gene unclear. The CDR3 sequence is 12 residues long. The V end lost 5 bases, the J end lost 6 bases, and 11 bases lay between the germline ends. Germline lookup yields CDR1 SEHNR and CDR2 FQNEAQ (reference sequence). CDR3 nucleotide sequence: TGTGCCAGCAGCACACTAAGGGTCGAGCAGTACTTC. Protein product: CASSTLRVEQYF.

The chain links TRBV4-3 to TRBJ2-1; 13 bases line up with TRBD2. The CDR3 spans 15 residues. The junction had 6 bases not matched to a gene; V was cut back by 4 bases and J by 9 bases. Germline lookup yields CDR1 LGHNA and CDR2 YSLEER. The CDR3 DNA reads as TGCGCCAGCAGCCCTACTAGCGGGAGGGCCAGTGAGCAGTTCTTC. Its protein is CASSPTSGRASEQFF.

V usage is TRBV20-1 and J usage is TRBJ2-3; TRBD2 matches at 10 bases. This CDR3 comprises 14 residues. The V segment lost 4 bases and the J segment 4 bases; nucleotides outside the gene matches: 5. Germline V CDR1 and CDR2: DFQATT, SNEGSKA (reference sequence). The CDR3 DNA sequence: TGCAGTGCTAAAGGAGCGGGAGGGCCAGATACGCAGTATTTT. This gives the protein CSAKGAGGPDTQYF.

The rearrangement uses TRBV12-3 or TRBV12-4 and TRBJ1-1, with D maybe TRBD1 (5 bases). Deletions cut 5 bases from V and 1 base from J, with 11 bases between. There are 14 residues in the CDR3. As DNA, the CDR3 is TGTGCCAGCAGTCTCCAGGGTGAGAACACTGAAGCTTTCTTT. It is translated as CASSLQGENTEAFF.

The sample holds a few counts of this clonotype. The rearrangement links TRBV29-1 to TRBJ2-7; TRBD2 aligns across 9 bases. With V trimmed by 1 base and J by 6 bases, 7 bases remained unmatched. The CDR3 contains 14 residues. Germline CDR1 SQVTM, CDR2 ANQGSEA. The CDR3 sequence: CSVEVRATSGEQYF. The CDR3 coding sequence is TGCAGCGTTGAAGTCAGGGCGACTAGCGGCGAGCAGTACTTC.

The chain carries TRBV15 and TRBJ2-1, with 8 bases that match TRBD1. Germline V CDR1 and CDR2: LNHNV, YYDKDF (reference sequence). The CDR3 is made up of 15 amino acids. V was clipped by 4 bases and J by 6 bases; unmatched bases: 8. CDR3 residues: CATSTDRVVTNEQFF. The CDR3, as DNA: TGTGCCACCAGCACGGACAGGGTCGTCACCAATGAGCAGTTCTTC.

There are a few counts of this clonotype. This chain connects TRBV10-3 to TRBJ2-7; 8 bases are a match to TRBD2. This CDR3 is built from 13 residues. J gave up 5 bases and V 7 bases, and 7 bases lay outside the gene matches. Germline-derived CDR1 and CDR2 are ENHRY and SYGVKD. The CDR3 loop reads CAINPGTRNEQYF. The CDR3 DNA follows: TGTGCCATCAATCCCGGGACTAGAAACGAGCAGTACTTC.

V gene TRBV4-3 combines with J gene TRBJ2-2; 7 bases agree with TRBD2. The germline V gene encodes CDR1 LGHNA and CDR2 YSLEER. This CDR3 has 17 residues. J lost 8 bases, V lost 3 bases, and 15 bases had no gene match. This CDR3 reads CASSQMREGRGAGELFF. CDR3 DNA sequence: TGCGCCAGCAGCCAGATGAGGGAGGGCCGGGGTGCTGGGGAGCTGTTTTTT.

This clonotype was found a few times. This chain links TRBV10-2 with TRBJ1-3, with D maybe TRBD1 (6 bases). The V gene's germline CDR1 is WSHSY and CDR2 SAAADI. The CDR3 is made up of 18 amino acids. Trimming took off 5 bases at V and 0 bases at J, with 20 bases between the two ends. In DNA, the CDR3 is TGCGCCAGCAGTCAACTTCCCGGGGGCCTTAGCTCTGGAAACACCATATATTTT. Translated, it gives CASSQLPGGLSSGNTIYF.

This clonotype was found a few times. The chain has TRBV6-2 or TRBV6-3 and TRBJ2-3; the D call may be TRBD1 or TRBD2 (5 bases each). This CDR3 has 15 amino acids. Between the trimmed V and J ends, which lost 7 bases and 8 bases, there was a span of 22 bases. Germline loops: CDR1 MNHEY, CDR2 SVGEGT. CDR3 in DNA: TGTGCCAGCACTGGGGGACCTGGTAGAGTTGTTACGCAGTATTTT. Its translation: CASTGGPGRVVTQYF.